This T cell receptor beta chain is drawn from a study of cytomegalovirus exposure and HLA in healthy donors. The sample holds a few counts of this clone. The PCR used 60 Vbeta and 13 Jbeta primers. TCRdb's table, derived via immunoSEQ multiplex PCR, lists solely in-frame clones and lacks some. The sample carries some 54,000 clones, 65% to 85% recorded once. In germline, CDR1 is MDHEN, CDR2 SYDVKM. Trimming took off 5 bases at V and 4 bases at J, with 12 bases between the two ends. The CDR3 sequence is 14 residues long. The clonotype comes from a male donor in good health and CMV-seronegative. Sequencing was done on a sample of PBMCs. V gene TRBV28 combines with J gene TRBJ1-5; TRBD1 is a possible D gene (5 bases). The CDR3 reads CASSLGHTNQPQHF. The CDR3 region has the DNA TGTGCCAGCAGTCTCGGACACACGAATCAGCCCCAGCATTTT.